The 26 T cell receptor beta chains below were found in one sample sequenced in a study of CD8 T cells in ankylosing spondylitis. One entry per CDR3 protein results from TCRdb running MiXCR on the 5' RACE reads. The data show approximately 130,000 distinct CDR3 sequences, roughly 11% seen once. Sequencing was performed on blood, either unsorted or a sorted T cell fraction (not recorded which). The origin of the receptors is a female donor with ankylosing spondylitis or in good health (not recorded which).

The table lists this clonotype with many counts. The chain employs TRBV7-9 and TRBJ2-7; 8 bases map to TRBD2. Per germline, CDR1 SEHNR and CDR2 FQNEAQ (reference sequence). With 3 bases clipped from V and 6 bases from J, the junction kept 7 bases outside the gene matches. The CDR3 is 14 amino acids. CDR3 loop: CASSLTAGDREQYF. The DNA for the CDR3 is TGTGCCAGCAGCTTGACAGCGGGAGATCGCGAGCAGTACTTC.

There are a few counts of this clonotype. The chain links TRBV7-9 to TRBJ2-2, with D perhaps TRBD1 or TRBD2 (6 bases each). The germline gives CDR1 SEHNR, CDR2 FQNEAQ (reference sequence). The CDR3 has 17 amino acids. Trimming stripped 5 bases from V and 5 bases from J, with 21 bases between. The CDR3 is CASSPLQTGTRTGELFF. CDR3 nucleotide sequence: TGTGCCAGCAGCCCTCTACAAACAGGGACTCGGACCGGGGAGCTGTTTTTT. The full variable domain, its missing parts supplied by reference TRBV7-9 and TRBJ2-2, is DTGVSQNPRHKITKRGQNVTFRCDPISEHNRLYWYRQTLGQGPEFLTYFQNEAQLEKSRLLSDRFSAERPKGSFSTLEIQRTEQGDSAMYLCASSPLQTGTRTGELFFGEGSRLTVL.

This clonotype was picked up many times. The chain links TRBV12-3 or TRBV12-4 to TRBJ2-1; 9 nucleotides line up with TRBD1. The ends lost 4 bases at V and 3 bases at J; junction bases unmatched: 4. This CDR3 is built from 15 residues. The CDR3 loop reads CASSSRTGDYNEQFF. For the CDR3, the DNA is TGTGCCAGCAGTTCAAGGACAGGGGACTACAATGAGCAGTTCTTC.

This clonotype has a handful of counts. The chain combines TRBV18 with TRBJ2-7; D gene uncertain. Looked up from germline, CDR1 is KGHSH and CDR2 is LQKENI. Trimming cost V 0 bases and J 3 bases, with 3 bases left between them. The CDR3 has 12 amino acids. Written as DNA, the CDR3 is TGTGCCAGCTCACCACCGGTCTACGAGCAGTACTTC. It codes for CASSPPVYEQYF.

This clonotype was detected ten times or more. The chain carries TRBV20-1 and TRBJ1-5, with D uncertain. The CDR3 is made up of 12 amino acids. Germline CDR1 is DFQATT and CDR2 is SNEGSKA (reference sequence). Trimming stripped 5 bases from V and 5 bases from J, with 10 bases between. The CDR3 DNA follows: TGCAGTGCTGAGAACGGGGATCAGCCCCAGCATTTT. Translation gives CSAENGDQPQHF.

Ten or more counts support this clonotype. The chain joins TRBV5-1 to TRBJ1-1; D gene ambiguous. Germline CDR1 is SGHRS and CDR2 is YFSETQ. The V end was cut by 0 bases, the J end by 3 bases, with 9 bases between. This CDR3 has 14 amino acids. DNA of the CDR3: TGCGCCAGCAGCTTGGCCGGCAGCTACACTGAAGCTTTCTTT. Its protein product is CASSLAGSYTEAFF.

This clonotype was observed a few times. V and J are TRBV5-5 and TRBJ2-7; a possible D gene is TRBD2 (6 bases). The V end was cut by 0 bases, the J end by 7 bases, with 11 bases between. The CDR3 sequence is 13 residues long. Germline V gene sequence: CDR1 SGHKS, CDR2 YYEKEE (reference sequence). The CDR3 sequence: CASSLEGGWEQYF. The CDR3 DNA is TGTGCCAGCAGCTTGGAAGGAGGGTGGGAGCAGTACTTC.

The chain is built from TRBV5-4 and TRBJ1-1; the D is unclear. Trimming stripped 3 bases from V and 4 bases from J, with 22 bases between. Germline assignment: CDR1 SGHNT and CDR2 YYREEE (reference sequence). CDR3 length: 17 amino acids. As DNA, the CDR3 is TGTGCCAGCAGCTCCGATCCACGGCGCTATGAGTTCACTGAAGCTTTCTTT. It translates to CASSSDPRRYEFTEAFF.

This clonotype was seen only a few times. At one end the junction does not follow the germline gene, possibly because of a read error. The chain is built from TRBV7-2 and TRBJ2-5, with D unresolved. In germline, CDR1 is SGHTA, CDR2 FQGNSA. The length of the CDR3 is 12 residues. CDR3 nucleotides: TGTCCCAGCAGCTTAGAAAGGGAGACCCAGTACTTC. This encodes CPSSLERETQYF.

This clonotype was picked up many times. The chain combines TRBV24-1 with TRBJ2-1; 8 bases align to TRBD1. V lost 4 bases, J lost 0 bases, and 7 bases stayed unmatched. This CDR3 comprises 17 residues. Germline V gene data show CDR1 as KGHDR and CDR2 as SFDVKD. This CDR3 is CATSDMKTGASYNEQFF. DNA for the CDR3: TGTGCCACCAGTGACATGAAGACAGGGGCCTCCTACAATGAGCAGTTCTTC.

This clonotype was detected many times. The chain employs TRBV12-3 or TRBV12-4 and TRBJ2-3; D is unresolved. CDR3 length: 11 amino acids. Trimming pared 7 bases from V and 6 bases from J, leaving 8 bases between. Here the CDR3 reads CASTLRDTQYF. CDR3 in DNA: TGTGCCAGCACCCTCCGGGATACGCAGTATTTT.

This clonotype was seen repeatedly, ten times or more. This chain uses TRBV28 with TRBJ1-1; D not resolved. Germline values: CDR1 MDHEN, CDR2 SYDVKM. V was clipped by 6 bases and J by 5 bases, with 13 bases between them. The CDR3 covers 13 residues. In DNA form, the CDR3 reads TGTGCCAGCAGCTACCCGATCAAGACTGAAGCTTTCTTT. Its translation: CASSYPIKTEAFF.

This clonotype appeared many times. The CDR3 sequence: CASSPDAGSPLHF. CDR3 DNA sequence: TGTGCCAGCAGCCCGGACGCGGGTTCACCCCTCCACTTT. V is TRBV11-3 and J is TRBJ1-6; no reliable D call. Trimming stripped 5 bases from V and 9 bases from J, with 11 bases between. CDR1 SGHNT and CDR2 YENEEA come from the germline V gene. The CDR3 has 13 residues.

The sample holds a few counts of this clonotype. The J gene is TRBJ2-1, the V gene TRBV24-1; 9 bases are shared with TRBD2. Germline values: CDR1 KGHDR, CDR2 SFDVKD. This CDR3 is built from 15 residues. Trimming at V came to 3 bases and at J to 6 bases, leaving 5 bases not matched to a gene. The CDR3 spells CATSDVGTSPNEQFF. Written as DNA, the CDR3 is TGTGCCACCAGTGATGTCGGGACTAGCCCCAATGAGCAGTTCTTC.

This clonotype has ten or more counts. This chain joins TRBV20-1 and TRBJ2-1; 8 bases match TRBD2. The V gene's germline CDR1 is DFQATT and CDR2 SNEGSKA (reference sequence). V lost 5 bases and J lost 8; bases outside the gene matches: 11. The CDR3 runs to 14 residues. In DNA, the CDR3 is TGCAGTGCTCTCCCAAGCGGGAGCAGCTATGAGCAGTTCTTC. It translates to CSALPSGSSYEQFF.

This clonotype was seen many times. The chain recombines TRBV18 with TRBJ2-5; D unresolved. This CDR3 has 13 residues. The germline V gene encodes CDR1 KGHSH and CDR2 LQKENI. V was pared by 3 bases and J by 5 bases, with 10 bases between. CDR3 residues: CASSPGPSETQYF. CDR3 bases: TGTGCCAGCTCACCGGGCCCTTCCGAGACCCAGTACTTC.

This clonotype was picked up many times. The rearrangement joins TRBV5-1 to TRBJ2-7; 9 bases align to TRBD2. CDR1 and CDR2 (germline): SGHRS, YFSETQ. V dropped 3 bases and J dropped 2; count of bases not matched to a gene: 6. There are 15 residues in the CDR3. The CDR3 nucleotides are TGCGCCAGCAGCTCCCTTAGCGGGGGAACCTACGAGCAGTACTTC. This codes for CASSSLSGGTYEQYF. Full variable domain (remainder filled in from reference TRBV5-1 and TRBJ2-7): KAGVTQTPRYLIKTRGQQVTLSCSPISGHRSVSWYQQTPGQGLQFLFEYFSETQRNKGNFPGRFSGRQFSNSRSEMNVSTLELGDSALYLCASSSLSGGTYEQYFGPGTRLTVT.

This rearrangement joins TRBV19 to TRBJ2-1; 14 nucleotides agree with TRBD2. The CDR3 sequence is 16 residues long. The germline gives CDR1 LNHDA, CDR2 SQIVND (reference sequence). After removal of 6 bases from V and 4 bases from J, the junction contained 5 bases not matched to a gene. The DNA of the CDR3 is TGTGCCAGTAGCAAGAGACTAGCGGGAGGGTACAATGAGCAGTTCTTC. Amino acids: CASSKRLAGGYNEQFF.

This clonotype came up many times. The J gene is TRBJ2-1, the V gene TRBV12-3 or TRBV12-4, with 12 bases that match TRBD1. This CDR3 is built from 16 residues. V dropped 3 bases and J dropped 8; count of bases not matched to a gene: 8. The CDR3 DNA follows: TGTGCCAGCAGTTTTACCGGGACAGGGGGCTGGGATGAGCAGTTCTTC. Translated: CASSFTGTGGWDEQFF.

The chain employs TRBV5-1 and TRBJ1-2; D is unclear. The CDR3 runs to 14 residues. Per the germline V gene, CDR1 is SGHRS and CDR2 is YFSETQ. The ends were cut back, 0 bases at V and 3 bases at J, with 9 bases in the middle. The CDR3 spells CASSLASADYGYTF. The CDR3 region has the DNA TGCGCCAGCAGCTTGGCCTCAGCCGACTATGGCTACACCTTC.

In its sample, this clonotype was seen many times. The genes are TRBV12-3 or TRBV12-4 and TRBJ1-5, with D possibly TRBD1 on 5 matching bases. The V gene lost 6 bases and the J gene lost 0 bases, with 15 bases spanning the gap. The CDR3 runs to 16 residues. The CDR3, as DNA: TGTGCCAGCAGCAATATGGGGGACGGTAGCAATCAGCCCCAGCATTTT. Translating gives CASSNMGDGSNQPQHF.

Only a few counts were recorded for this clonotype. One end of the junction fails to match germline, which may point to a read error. CDR3 sequence reads: CATREGFYNGQFF. The DNA of the CDR3 is TGTGCCACCCGGGAGGGCTTCTACAATGGGCAGTTCTTC. The chain recombines TRBV10-3 with TRBJ2-1; TRBD2 matches at 8 bases. Germline V gene lookup returns CDR1 ENHRY and CDR2 SYGVKD. The CDR3 sequence is 13 residues long.

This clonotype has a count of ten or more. The CDR3 loop reads CASSRWDFGKSPLHF. The CDR3 DNA is TGTGCCAGCTCACGTTGGGACTTCGGGAAATCACCCCTCCACTTT. This sequence joins TRBV18 and TRBJ1-6; maybe TRBD1 (5 bases). The V gene lost 4 bases and the J gene lost 10 bases, with 17 bases spanning the gap. The CDR3 spans 15 residues. The germline gives CDR1 KGHSH, CDR2 LQKENI.

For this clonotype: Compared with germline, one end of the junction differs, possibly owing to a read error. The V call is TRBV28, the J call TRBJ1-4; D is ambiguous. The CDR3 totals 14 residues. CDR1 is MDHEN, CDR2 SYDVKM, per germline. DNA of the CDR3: TGTGCCAGCAGTTTACGGACGGCTAATGAAAATCTGTCTTTT. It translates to CASSLRTANENLSF.

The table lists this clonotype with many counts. The CDR3 DNA is TGCGCCAGCAGCTTGGGTGGCGACAACTATGGCTACACCTTC. It specifies CASSLGGDNYGYTF. This sequence joins TRBV5-1 and TRBJ1-2, with D hard to call. Germline V gives CDR1 SGHRS, CDR2 YFSETQ. The V gene lost 0 bases and the J gene lost 2 bases, with 8 bases spanning the gap. This CDR3 has 14 amino acids.

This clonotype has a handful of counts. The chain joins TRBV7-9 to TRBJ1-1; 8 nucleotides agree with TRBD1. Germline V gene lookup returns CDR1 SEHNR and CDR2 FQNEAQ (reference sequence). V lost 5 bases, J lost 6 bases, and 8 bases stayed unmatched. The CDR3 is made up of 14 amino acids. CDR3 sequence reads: CASSPATGDPEAFF. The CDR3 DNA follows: TGTGCCAGCAGCCCCGCGACAGGGGACCCTGAAGCTTTCTTT.